This T cell receptor beta chain was sequenced for a study of shared clonotypes between healthy human individuals. Study-level results: Roughly 5% was the fraction of naive CD4 clonotypes found shared across four donors. The authors expected sequencing depth to affect clonotype sharing among donors. Depth was large, yet rarefaction showed that sorted-subset sequencing was incomplete.

Sorted-subset replicate PCRs used around 200 ng of genomic DNA. This amount corresponded to some 30,000 T cell genomes. Some clones are missing from TCRdb's copy, which holds only in-frame ones; the method was immunoSEQ multiplex PCR. Counted here are about 2 million clones, about 95% occurring once; the ten biggest clones make up 0.9% to 1.3%. With regard to this clone: Its antigen remains unknown.

The naive CD8 subset, CD45RO-negative cells positively selected for CCR7, excluded terminally differentiated effector memory CD45RA+ cells. CDR1 is SEHNR and CDR2 is FQNEAQ in the germline V gene (reference sequence). V was shortened by 5 bases and J by 0 bases, with 10 bases between the two germline ends. The CDR3 sequence is 14 residues long. The J gene is TRBJ2-5, the V gene TRBV7-9, with D unresolved. Input material: naive CD8+ T cells sorted from blood. The sequence was collected from a man younger than 30 in good health. CDR3 in DNA: TGTGCCAGCAGCCAACGACCGGACCAAGAGACCCAGTACTTC. Its translation is CASSQRPDQETQYF. The variable domain in full, completed from reference TRBV7-9 and TRBJ2-5, reads DTGVSQNPRHKITKRGQNVTFRCDPISEHNRLYWYRQTLGQGPEFLTYFQNEAQLEKSRLLSDRFSAERPKGSFSTLEIQRTEQGDSAMYLCASSQRPDQETQYFGPGTRLLVL.